A single sample is the source of the 30 T cell receptor beta chains below, sequenced in a study of technical replicates of blood from a few donors. The table came from immunoSEQ multiplex PCR; TCRdb's copy has only in-frame clones and leaves some out. Here the sample spans about 76,000 clones, 91% being singletons. Material for sequencing was T cells isolated from PBMCs. The receptors stem from a human donor in good health.

V and J are TRBV19 and TRBJ2-1; a weak D match, TRBD2 (5 bases). The CDR3 has 16 amino acids. The germline V gene has CDR1 LNHDA and CDR2 SQIVND (reference sequence). Trimming removed 3 bases from V and 2 bases from J, with 14 bases in between. The CDR3 coding sequence is TGTGCCAGTAGTATCGGACTCACTCTTACCTACAATGAGCAGTTCTTC. This encodes CASSIGLTLTYNEQFF.

The V and J genes are TRBV27 and TRBJ1-2; D might be TRBD1 (5 bases). CDR1 is MNHEY, CDR2 SMNVEV, per germline (reference sequence). CDR3 size: 13 residues. V lost 2 bases, J lost 3 bases, and 7 bases lay in between. DNA for the CDR3: TGTGCCAGCAGTTTAAAGGGGTACTATGGCTACACCTTC. Translated, it gives CASSLKGYYGYTF.

This sequence joins TRBV28 and TRBJ1-3; D may be TRBD1 (6 bases). The germline gives CDR1 MDHEN, CDR2 SYDVKM. The CDR3 is 17 amino acids. The V end lost 0 bases, the J end lost 0 bases, and 12 bases lay between the germline ends. This chain's CDR3 is CASSLWGQSDSGNTIYF. The CDR3 DNA reads as TGTGCCAGCAGTTTATGGGGACAATCCGACTCTGGAAACACCATATATTTT.

This clone was seen only once. The CDR3 reads CASSLTGTGELFF. The CDR3 DNA sequence: TGCGCCAGCAGCTTGACAGGTACCGGGGAGCTGTTTTTT. The gene calls are TRBV5-1 and TRBJ2-2, with D possibly matching TRBD1 (5 bases). Germline CDR1 reads SGHRS; CDR2 reads YFSETQ. Trimming took off 1 base at V and 5 bases at J, with 6 bases between the two ends. The CDR3 runs to 13 residues.

The rearrangement links TRBV19 to TRBJ1-2; D perhaps matches TRBD1 (5 bases). Trimming removed 2 bases from V and 5 bases from J, with 12 bases in between. Germline-derived CDR1 and CDR2 are LNHDA and SQIVND (reference sequence). This CDR3 region has 14 residues. CDR3 in amino acids: CASSIQGLGYGYTF. As DNA, the CDR3 is TGTGCCAGTAGTATACAGGGATTGGGTTATGGCTACACCTTC.

The chain carries TRBV20-1 and TRBJ2-3; D not certain. In germline, CDR1 is DFQATT, CDR2 SNEGSKA (reference sequence). V lost 5 bases to trimming and J lost 6 bases, with 9 bases between them. The CDR3 spans 11 residues. CDR3 region: CSAYHGDTQYF. The CDR3 nucleotides read TGCAGTGCTTACCACGGGGATACGCAGTATTTT.

The rearrangement joins TRBV12-5 to TRBJ1-2, with 8 bases lining up with TRBD1. Germline V gives CDR1 LGHNT, CDR2 FRNRAP. Germline trimming cut 5 bases from V and 7 bases from J; bases unmatched to any gene: 3. The CDR3 loop spans 12 amino acids. CDR3 bases: TGTGCTAGTGGTCGACAGGGGTCTGGCTACACCTTC. This codes for CASGRQGSGYTF.

V and J are TRBV27 and TRBJ2-1; 16 bases align to TRBD2. Germline V gene data show CDR1 as MNHEY and CDR2 as SMNVEV (reference sequence). CDR3 size: 17 residues. V was clipped by 7 bases and J by 9 bases; unmatched bases: 12. CDR3 DNA: TGTGCCAGCAAAACTTGGGAGGGACTAGCGGGAGGGGTTGAGCAGTTCTTC. Encoded protein: CASKTWEGLAGGVEQFF.

V is TRBV6-6 and J is TRBJ1-2; the D is unclear. Trimming stripped 0 bases from V and 3 bases from J, with 11 bases between. The CDR3 is made up of 15 amino acids. The germline V gene has CDR1 MNHNY and CDR2 SVGAGI (reference sequence). CDR3 sequence reads: CASSYSIGGDYGYTF. CDR3 coding DNA: TGTGCCAGCAGTTACTCGATCGGAGGCGACTATGGCTACACCTTC.

This clone came up once. The V gene is TRBV9, the J gene TRBJ1-5; D is possibly TRBD1 (5 bases). This CDR3 spans 15 amino acids. Germline CDR1 SGDLS, CDR2 YYNGEE. Deletions cut 0 bases from V and 3 bases from J, with 10 bases between. The CDR3 loop is CASSVGQGLNQPQHF. CDR3 DNA sequence: TGTGCCAGCAGCGTAGGGCAGGGACTCAATCAGCCCCAGCATTTT.

J is TRBJ1-6 and V is TRBV5-1, with 7 bases identical to TRBD1. Per germline, CDR1 SGHRS and CDR2 YFSETQ. V lost 0 bases to trimming and J lost 7 bases; unmatched junction nucleotides: 1. The CDR3 has 14 amino acids. The CDR3 reads CASSLEGANSPLHF. CDR3 in DNA: TGCGCCAGCAGCTTGGAGGGGGCGAATTCACCCCTCCACTTT.

The chain has TRBV7-9 and TRBJ1-3; D uncertain. V was pared by 4 bases and J by 0 bases, with 10 bases between. Per the germline V gene, CDR1 is SEHNR and CDR2 is FQNEAQ (reference sequence). The CDR3 totals 15 residues. The CDR3 coding sequence is TGTGCCAGCAGCTCGTCTTCGAGCTCTGGAAACACCATATATTTT. The encoded protein is CASSSSSSSGNTIYF.

The CDR3 protein is CASSLGVYSGNTIYF. The CDR3 DNA reads TGCGCCAGCAGCTTAGGGGTGTACTCTGGAAACACCATATATTTT. This chain connects TRBV5-1 to TRBJ1-3; weak D call: TRBD1 (5 bases). The CDR3 is 15 amino acids. Trimming removed 2 bases at V and 0 bases at J, with 9 bases between. The germline V gene encodes CDR1 SGHRS and CDR2 YFSETQ. Combining the CDR3 with reference TRBV5-1 and TRBJ1-3 gives the whole variable domain KAGVTQTPRYLIKTRGQQVTLSCSPISGHRSVSWYQQTPGQGLQFLFEYFSETQRNKGNFPGRFSGRQFSNSRSEMNVSTLELGDSALYLCASSLGVYSGNTIYFGEGSWLTVV.

The chain is built from TRBV29-1 and TRBJ2-1; D ambiguous. Trimming cost V 8 bases and J 2 bases, with 10 bases left between them. Germline CDR1 SQVTM, CDR2 ANQGSEA. The CDR3 extends over 12 amino acids. The chain's CDR3 is CSCSVTYNEQFF. The CDR3 DNA reads as TGCAGCTGCAGTGTTACCTACAATGAGCAGTTCTTC.

The chain has TRBV4-1 and TRBJ2-1; 15 positions agree with TRBD2. The length of the CDR3 is 16 residues. CDR1 is MGHRA, CDR2 YSYEKL, per germline. Unmatched junction bases numbered 10, after V lost 8 bases and J lost 8 bases. The CDR3 reads CASSTGLAGGWHEQFF. Here the CDR3 DNA reads TGCGCCAGCTCGACGGGACTAGCGGGAGGTTGGCATGAGCAGTTCTTC.

CDR3 region: CASSQGSSGSSSYNEQFF. Here the CDR3 DNA reads TGCGCCAGCAGCCAAGGATCTAGCGGGTCGAGCTCCTACAATGAGCAGTTCTTC. V and J are TRBV4-1 and TRBJ2-1; 8 nucleotides match TRBD2. CDR1 is MGHRA, CDR2 YSYEKL, per germline. This CDR3 spans 18 amino acids. With V trimmed by 1 base and J by 0 bases, 8 bases remained unmatched.

The chain employs TRBV6-4 and TRBJ2-3; perhaps TRBD1 as D (6 bases). The CDR3 extends over 14 amino acids. CDR1 and CDR2 from the germline V gene are MRHNA and SNTAGT. The germline V and J ends were trimmed by 0 bases and 6 bases, with 10 bases remaining between them. In DNA form, the CDR3 reads TGTGCCAGCAGTGACTCGAGTGGGGGCGATACGCAGTATTTT. Amino acids: CASSDSSGGDTQYF.

This chain joins TRBV5-1 and TRBJ1-1; no clear D. The CDR3 has 14 amino acids. The V gene's germline CDR1 is SGHRS and CDR2 YFSETQ. V lost 4 bases and J 0 bases, leaving 10 bases between the germline ends. The CDR3 loop is CASSPGVLNTEAFF. In DNA, the CDR3 is TGCGCCAGCAGCCCGGGAGTCCTGAACACTGAAGCTTTCTTT.

This clone was seen once. The chain links TRBV13 to TRBJ2-5, with TRBD2 identical over 14 bases. Losses at the gene ends were 5 bases for V and 6 bases for J; bases not matched to a gene: 17. Germline values: CDR1 PRHDT, CDR2 FYEKMQ (reference sequence). CDR3 length: 19 residues. Written as DNA, the CDR3 is TGTGCCAGCAGCAGACAGGGACTAGCGGGGGTAGCTGAAGTGAAGACCCAGTACTTC. Its protein is CASSRQGLAGVAEVKTQYF. The full variable domain, in which reference TRBV13 and TRBJ2-5 provide the parts outside the CDR3, is AAGVIQSPRHLIKEKRETATLKCYPIPRHDTVYWYQQGPGQDPQFLISFYEKMQSDKGSIPDRFSAQQFSDYHSELNMSSLELGDSALYFCASSRQGLAGVAEVKTQYFGPGTRLLVL.

This rearrangement joins TRBV27 to TRBJ2-7; weak D call: TRBD2 (7 bases). Germline loops: CDR1 MNHEY, CDR2 SMNVEV (reference sequence). The CDR3 covers 13 residues. V lost 8 bases to trimming and J lost 3 bases, with 14 bases between them. Written as DNA, the CDR3 is TGTGCCAGCTTAGGAGGGGGGGGCTACGAGCAGTACTTC. This sequence encodes CASLGGGGYEQYF.

V usage is TRBV10-3 and J usage is TRBJ2-7, with 10 positions matching TRBD2. Losses at the gene ends were 3 bases for V and 0 bases for J; bases not matched to a gene: 14. Germline values: CDR1 ENHRY, CDR2 SYGVKD. The CDR3 contains 19 residues. In DNA, the CDR3 is TGTGCCATCAGTGAAGTGGGGTCTAGCGGGGGACCTACCTCCTACGAGCAGTACTTC. Protein product: CAISEVGSSGGPTSYEQYF.

V is TRBV11-3 and J is TRBJ2-7; TRBD1 agrees at 11 bases. J gave up 4 bases and V 5 bases, and 7 bases lay outside the gene matches. Germline values: CDR1 SGHNT, CDR2 YENEEA. The CDR3 contains 15 residues. This CDR3 is CASSPGQGALYEQYF. The CDR3 region has the DNA TGTGCCAGCAGCCCCGGACAGGGGGCTTTATACGAGCAGTACTTC.

The V gene is TRBV4-1, the J gene TRBJ2-1, with TRBD2 matching 7 bases. Germline CDR1 and CDR2: MGHRA and YSYEKL. The CDR3 contains 15 residues. The trim removed 3 bases at V and 15 bases at J, leaving 17 bases unmatched. The CDR3 is CASSQEKGGTSSLFF. CDR3 coding DNA: TGCGCCAGCAGCCAGGAGAAGGGAGGGACTTCCAGTTTGTTCTTC.

This chain connects TRBV5-6 to TRBJ2-5; D possibly corresponds to TRBD1 (5 bases). Germline CDR1 reads SGHDT; CDR2 reads YYEEEE. Trimming pared 0 bases from V and 2 bases from J, leaving 11 bases between. This CDR3 spans 15 amino acids. The CDR3 coding sequence is TGTGCCAGCAGCTTGGAGGGGTTAAGACAAGAGACCCAGTACTTC. It encodes CASSLEGLRQETQYF.

V and J are TRBV5-1 and TRBJ1-1; the D is unclear. This CDR3 region has 13 residues. Between the trimmed V and J ends, which lost 2 bases and 1 base, there was a span of 6 bases. The germline CDR1 and CDR2 sequences are SGHRS and YFSETQ. DNA of the CDR3: TGCGCCAGCAGCTTTTCACAGAACACTGAAGCTTTCTTT. It is translated as CASSFSQNTEAFF. Supplemented by reference TRBV5-1 and TRBJ1-1, the full variable domain reads KAGVTQTPRYLIKTRGQQVTLSCSPISGHRSVSWYQQTPGQGLQFLFEYFSETQRNKGNFPGRFSGRQFSNSRSEMNVSTLELGDSALYLCASSFSQNTEAFFGQGTRLTVV.

The chain is built from TRBV9 and TRBJ2-2; 12 positions match TRBD2. Germline loops: CDR1 SGDLS, CDR2 YYNGEE. V gave up 0 bases and J gave up 7 bases; unmatched junction bases: 7. The CDR3 loop spans 17 amino acids. CDR3 nucleotide sequence: TGTGCCAGCAGCGTAGGTCTAGCGGGGGGGCGAGGCGGGGAGCTGTTTTTT. The encoded protein is CASSVGLAGGRGGELFF.

This chain uses TRBV6-1 with TRBJ1-1, with D uncertain. V lost 2 bases, J lost 0 bases, and 10 bases lay in between. The CDR3 spans 15 residues. Per the germline V gene, CDR1 is MNHNS and CDR2 is SASEGT. The CDR3 is CASSENPVMNTEAFF. As DNA, the CDR3 is TGTGCCAGCAGTGAAAATCCAGTCATGAACACTGAAGCTTTCTTT.

This clone was recorded once. The chain has TRBV6-1 and TRBJ2-7, with no clear D. This CDR3 region has 13 residues. V lost 4 bases and J 4 bases, leaving 11 bases between the germline ends. CDR1 is MNHNS and CDR2 is SASEGT in the germline V gene. The CDR3 protein is CASSGANHYEQYF. Written as DNA, the CDR3 is TGTGCCAGCAGTGGCGCTAACCATTACGAGCAGTACTTC.

The DNA of the CDR3 is TGTGCCAGCAGCACGGGCGGGGGGTCCGGAAACACCATATATTTT. Translating gives CASSTGGGSGNTIYF. This chain links TRBV5-6 with TRBJ1-3; TRBD1 might be the D (5 bases). V was pared by 4 bases and J by 4 bases, with 15 bases between. The CDR3 is 15 amino acids. Germline values: CDR1 SGHDT, CDR2 YYEEEE.

This chain joins TRBV7-8 and TRBJ1-1, with 7 nucleotides matching TRBD1. The CDR3 contains 12 residues. Germline loops: CDR1 SGHVS, CDR2 FQNEAQ. V lost 5 bases and J lost 6; bases outside the gene matches: 3. The CDR3 loop reads CASSQGDSEAFF. The DNA for the CDR3 is TGTGCCAGCAGCCAGGGGGACTCTGAAGCTTTCTTT.